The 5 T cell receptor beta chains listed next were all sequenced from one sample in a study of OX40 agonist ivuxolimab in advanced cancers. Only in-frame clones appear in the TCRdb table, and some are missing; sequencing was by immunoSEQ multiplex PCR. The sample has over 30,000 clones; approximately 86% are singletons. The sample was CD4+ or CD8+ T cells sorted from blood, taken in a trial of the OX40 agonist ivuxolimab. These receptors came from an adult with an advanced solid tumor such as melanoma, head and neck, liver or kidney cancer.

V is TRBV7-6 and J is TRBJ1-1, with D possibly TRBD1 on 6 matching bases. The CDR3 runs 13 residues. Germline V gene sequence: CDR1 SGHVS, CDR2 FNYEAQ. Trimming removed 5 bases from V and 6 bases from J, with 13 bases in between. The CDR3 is CASSPGTMAEAFF. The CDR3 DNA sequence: TGTGCCAGCAGCCCCGGGACAATGGCTGAAGCTTTCTTT.

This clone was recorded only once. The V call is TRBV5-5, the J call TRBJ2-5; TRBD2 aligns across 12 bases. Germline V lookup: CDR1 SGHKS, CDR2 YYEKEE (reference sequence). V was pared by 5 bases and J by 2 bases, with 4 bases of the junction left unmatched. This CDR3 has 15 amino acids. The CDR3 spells CASRRLAGVQETQYF. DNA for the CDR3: TGTGCCAGCAGGCGACTAGCGGGGGTTCAAGAGACCCAGTACTTC.

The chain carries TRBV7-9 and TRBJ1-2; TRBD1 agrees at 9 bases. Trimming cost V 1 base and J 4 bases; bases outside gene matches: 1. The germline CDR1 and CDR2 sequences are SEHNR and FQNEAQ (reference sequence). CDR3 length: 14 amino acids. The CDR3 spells CASSLVDRGYGYTF. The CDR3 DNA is TGTGCCAGCAGCTTAGTGGACAGGGGCTATGGCTACACCTTC.

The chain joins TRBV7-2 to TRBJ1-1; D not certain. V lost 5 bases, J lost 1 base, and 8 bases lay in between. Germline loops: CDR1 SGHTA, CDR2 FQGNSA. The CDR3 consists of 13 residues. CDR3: CASSHGRNTEAFF. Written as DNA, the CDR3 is TGTGCCAGCAGCCACGGACGGAACACTGAAGCTTTCTTT.

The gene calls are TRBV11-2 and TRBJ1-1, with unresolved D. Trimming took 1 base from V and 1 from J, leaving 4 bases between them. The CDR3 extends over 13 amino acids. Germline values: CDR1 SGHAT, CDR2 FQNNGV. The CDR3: CASSLAGNTEAFF. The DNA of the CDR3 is TGTGCCAGCAGCTTAGCCGGGAACACTGAAGCTTTCTTT.